This T cell receptor (beta chain) was identified in a study of identical twins. Worth noting for this clonotype: Its antigen is still unknown.

The germline V gene has CDR1 SGHVS and CDR2 FNYEAQ. V lost 1 base to trimming and J lost 2 bases, with 9 bases between them. The CDR3 is 15 amino acids. A universal primer site was created by template switching, with the cDNA bearing unique molecular identifiers. TCRdb redid the calling of the 5' RACE reads with MiXCR, one entry per CDR3 protein. Counted here are approximately 890,000 distinct CDR3 sequences, roughly an eighth occurring once; the ten biggest clones make up roughly 1.5%. Whole-study results and caveats: Conclusions relied on cross-sectional statistical analysis, not following the same donors.

These sequences were also reported in another study, on yellow fever vaccine responses in identical twins.

This chain connects TRBV7-6 to TRBJ2-1; the D call may be TRBD1 or TRBD2 (5 bases each). The sample consisted of PBMCs. The source of this sequence is a woman under 30 in good health. The CDR3 here is CASSLELGAYNEQFF. In nucleotides, the CDR3 is TGTGCCAGCAGCTTAGAACTAGGGGCCTACAATGAGCAGTTCTTC. The full variable domain, its missing parts supplied by reference TRBV7-6 and TRBJ2-1, is GAGVSQSPRYKVTKRGQDVALRCDPISGHVSLYWYRQALGQGPEFLTYFNYEAQQDKSGLPNDRFSAERPEGSISTLTIQRTEQRDSAMYRCASSLELGAYNEQFFGPGTRLTVL.